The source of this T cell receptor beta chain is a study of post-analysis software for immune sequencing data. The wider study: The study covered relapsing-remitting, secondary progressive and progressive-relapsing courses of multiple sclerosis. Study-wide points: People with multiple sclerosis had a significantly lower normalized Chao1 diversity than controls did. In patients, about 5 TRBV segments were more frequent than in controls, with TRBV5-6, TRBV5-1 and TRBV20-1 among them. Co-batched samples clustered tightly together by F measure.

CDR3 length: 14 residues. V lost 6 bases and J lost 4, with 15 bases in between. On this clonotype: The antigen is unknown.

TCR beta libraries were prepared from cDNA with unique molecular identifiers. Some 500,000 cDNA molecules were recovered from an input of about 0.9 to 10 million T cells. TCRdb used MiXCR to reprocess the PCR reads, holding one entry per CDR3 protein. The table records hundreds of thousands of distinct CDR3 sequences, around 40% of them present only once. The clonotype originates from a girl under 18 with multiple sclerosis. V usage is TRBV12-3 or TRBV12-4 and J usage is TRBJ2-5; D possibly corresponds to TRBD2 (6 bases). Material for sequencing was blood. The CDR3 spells CASREGGSRETQYF. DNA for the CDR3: TGTGCCAGCAGGGAGGGCGGCTCAAGAGAGACCCAGTACTTC.